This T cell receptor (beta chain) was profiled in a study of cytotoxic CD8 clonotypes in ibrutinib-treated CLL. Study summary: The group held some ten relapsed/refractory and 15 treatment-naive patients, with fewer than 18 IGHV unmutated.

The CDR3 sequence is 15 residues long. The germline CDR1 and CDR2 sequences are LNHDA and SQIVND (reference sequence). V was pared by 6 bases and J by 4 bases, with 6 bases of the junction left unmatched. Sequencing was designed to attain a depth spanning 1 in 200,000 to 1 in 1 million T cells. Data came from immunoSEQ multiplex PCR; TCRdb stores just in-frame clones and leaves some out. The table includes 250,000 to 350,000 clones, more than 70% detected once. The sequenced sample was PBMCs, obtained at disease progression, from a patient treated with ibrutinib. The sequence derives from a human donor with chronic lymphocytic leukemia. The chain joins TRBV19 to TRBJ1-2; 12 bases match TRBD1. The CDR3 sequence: CASSRGTGGVYGYTF. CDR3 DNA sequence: TGTGCCAGTAGCAGGGGGACAGGGGGCGTCTATGGCTACACCTTC.